This TCR beta chain was sequenced in a study of T cells in Graves' hyperthyroidism and ophthalmopathy. Study observations and caveats: Blood held most thyroid clonotypes expanded above 0.001 frequency. The model's output predicted ophthalmopathy at a median of roughly seven months prior to onset.

What was amplified from RNA transcripts were TCR beta CDR3 regions. The study used the HTBI primer set for a first-round RT-PCR of the TCR CDR3. TCRdb ran MiXCR on the multiplex PCR reads and lists one entry per CDR3 protein. The sample contains about 640,000 distinct CDR3 sequences, about a fifth of which appear only once. Clinical symptoms, serum thyroxine, TRAb, thyroid ultrasound and orbital computed tomography established diagnosis. CDR1 and CDR2 from the germline V gene are GTSNPN and SVGIG (reference sequence). Trimming cost V 3 bases and J 0 bases, with 11 bases left between them. This CDR3 spans 14 amino acids. This clonotype appeared many times. What it binds is unknown.

This clonotype was obtained from a man younger than 40 with Graves' ophthalmopathy. The specimen was blood. V and J are TRBV30 and TRBJ1-1; D is perhaps TRBD1 (5 bases). The CDR3 sequence: CAWSDSPVNTEAFF. The CDR3 nucleotides read TGTGCCTGGAGCGACAGCCCTGTGAACACTGAAGCTTTCTTT.